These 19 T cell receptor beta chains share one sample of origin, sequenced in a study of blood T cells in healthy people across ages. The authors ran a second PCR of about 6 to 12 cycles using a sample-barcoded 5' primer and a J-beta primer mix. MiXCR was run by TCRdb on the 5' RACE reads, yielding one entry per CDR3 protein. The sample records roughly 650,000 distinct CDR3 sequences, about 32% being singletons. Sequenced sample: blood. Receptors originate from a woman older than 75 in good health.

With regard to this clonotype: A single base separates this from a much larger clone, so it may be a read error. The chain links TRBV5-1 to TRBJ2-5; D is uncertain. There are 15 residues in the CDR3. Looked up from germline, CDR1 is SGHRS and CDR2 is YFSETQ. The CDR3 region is CASNSLRAQQDTQYF. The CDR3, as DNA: TGCGCCAGCAACTCCTTACGGGCCCAACAAGATACCCAGTACTTC.

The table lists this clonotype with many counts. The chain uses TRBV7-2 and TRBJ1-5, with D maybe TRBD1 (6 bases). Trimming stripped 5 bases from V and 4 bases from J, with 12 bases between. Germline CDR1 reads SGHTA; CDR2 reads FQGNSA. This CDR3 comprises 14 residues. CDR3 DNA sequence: TGTGCCAGCAGCCAGGACAGCTTTAATCAGCCCCAGCATTTT. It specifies CASSQDSFNQPQHF.

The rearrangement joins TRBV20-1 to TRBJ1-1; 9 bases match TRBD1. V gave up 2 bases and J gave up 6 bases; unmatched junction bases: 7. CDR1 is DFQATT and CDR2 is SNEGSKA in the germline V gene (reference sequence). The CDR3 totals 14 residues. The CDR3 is CSARTRTGAPEAFF. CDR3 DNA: TGCAGTGCTAGAACCAGGACAGGGGCCCCTGAAGCTTTCTTT.

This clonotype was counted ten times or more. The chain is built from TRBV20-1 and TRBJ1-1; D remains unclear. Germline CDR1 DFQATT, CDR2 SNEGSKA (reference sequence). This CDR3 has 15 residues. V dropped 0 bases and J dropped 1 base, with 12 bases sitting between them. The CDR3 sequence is CSARDPRAGNTEAFF. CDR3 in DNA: TGCAGTGCTAGAGACCCCCGAGCTGGGAACACTGAAGCTTTCTTT.

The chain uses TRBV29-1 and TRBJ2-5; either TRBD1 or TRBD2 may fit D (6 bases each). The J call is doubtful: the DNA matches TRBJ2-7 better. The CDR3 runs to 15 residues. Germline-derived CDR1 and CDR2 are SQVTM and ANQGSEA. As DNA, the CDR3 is TGCAGCGTTGAAGATCCAGAGAGGGGGGACTGCGAGCAGTACTTC. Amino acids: CSVEDPERGDCEQYF.

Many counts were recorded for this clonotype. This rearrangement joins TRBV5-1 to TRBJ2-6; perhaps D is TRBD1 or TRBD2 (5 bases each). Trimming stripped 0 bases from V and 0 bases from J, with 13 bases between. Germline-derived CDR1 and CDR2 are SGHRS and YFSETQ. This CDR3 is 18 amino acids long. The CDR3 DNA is TGCGCCAGCAGCTTGGGGGGACGGCCTAGCTCTGGGGCCAACGTCCTGACTTTC. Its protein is CASSLGGRPSSGANVLTF.

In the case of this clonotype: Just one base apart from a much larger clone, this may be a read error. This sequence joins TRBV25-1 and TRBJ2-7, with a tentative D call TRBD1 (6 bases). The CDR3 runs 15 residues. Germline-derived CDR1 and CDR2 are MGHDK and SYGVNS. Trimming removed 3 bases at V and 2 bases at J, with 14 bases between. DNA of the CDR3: TGTGCCAGCAGTGAGGCCCTGACAGGCCCCTACGAGCAGTACTTC. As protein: CASSEALTGPYEQYF.

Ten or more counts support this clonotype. The CDR3 DNA reads as TGCGCCAGCAGCCTCACAGGGGGCGAGGGGACCCAGTACTTC. It codes for CASSLTGGEGTQYF. The chain is built from TRBV4-3 and TRBJ2-5; 9 bases align to TRBD1. Germline CDR1 LGHNA, CDR2 YSLEER. V lost 4 bases to trimming and J lost 7 bases; unmatched junction nucleotides: 7. The CDR3 has 14 amino acids.

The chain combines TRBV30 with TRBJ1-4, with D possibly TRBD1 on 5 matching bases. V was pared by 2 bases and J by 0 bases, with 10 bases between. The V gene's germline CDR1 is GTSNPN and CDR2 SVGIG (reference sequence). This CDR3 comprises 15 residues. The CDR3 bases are TGTGCCTGGAGTAGGGACGGCGCAACTAATGAAAAACTGTTTTTT. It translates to CAWSRDGATNEKLFF. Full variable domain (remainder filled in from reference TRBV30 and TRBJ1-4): SQTIHQWPATLVQPVGSPLSLECTVEGTSNPNLYWYRQAAGRGLQLLFYSVGIGQISSEVPQNLSASRPQDRQFILSSKKLLLSDSGFYLCAWSRDGATNEKLFFGSGTQLSVL.

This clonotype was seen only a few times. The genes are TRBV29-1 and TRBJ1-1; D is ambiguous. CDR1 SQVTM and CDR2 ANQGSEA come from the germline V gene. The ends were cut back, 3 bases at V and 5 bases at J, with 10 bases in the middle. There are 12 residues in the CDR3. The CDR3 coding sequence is TGCAGCGTTGAGTTAGTGCGAACTGAAGCTTTCTTT. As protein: CSVELVRTEAFF.

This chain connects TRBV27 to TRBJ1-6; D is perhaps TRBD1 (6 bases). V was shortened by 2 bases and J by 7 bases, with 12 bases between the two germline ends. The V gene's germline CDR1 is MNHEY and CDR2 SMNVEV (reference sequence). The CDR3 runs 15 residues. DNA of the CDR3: TGTGCCAGCAGTTTACGGCCAGGGGCCAATTCACCCCTCCACTTT. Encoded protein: CASSLRPGANSPLHF.

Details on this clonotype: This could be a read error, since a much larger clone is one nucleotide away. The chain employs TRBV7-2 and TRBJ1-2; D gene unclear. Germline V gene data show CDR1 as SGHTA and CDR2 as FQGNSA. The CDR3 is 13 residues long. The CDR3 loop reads CASSLGVNHGYTF. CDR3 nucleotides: TGTGCCAGCAGCTTAGGGGTTAACCATGGCTACACCTTC.

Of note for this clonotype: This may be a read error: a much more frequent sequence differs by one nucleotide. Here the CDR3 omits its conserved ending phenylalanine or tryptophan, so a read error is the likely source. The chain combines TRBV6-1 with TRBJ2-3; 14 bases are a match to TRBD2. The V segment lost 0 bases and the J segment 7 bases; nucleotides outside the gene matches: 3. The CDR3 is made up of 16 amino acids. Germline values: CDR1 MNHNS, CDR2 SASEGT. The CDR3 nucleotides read TGTGCCAGCAGTGAAGCGAGGACTAGCGGGGGGTATACGCAGTATTTG. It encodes CASSEARTSGGYTQYL.

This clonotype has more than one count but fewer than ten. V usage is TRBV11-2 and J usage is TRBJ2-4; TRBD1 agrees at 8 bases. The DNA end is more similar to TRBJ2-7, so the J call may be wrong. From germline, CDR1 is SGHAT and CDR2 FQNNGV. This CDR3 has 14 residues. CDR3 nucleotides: TGTGCCAGCAGCTTTCGGGACAGGCGTTACGAGCAGTACTTC. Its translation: CASSFRDRRYEQYF.

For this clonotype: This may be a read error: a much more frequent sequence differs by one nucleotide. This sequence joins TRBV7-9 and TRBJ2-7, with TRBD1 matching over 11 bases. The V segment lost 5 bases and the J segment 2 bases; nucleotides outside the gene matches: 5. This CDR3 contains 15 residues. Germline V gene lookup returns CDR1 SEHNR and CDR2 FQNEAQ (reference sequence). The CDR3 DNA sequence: TGTGCCAGCAGCCACGGGACAGGGGGGCCCTACGAGCAGTACTTC. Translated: CASSHGTGGPYEQYF. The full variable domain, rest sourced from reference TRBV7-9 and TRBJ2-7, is DTGVSQNPRHKITKRGQNVTFRCDPISEHNRLYWYRQTLGQGPEFLTYFQNEAQLEKSRLLSDRFSAERPKGSFSTLEIQRTEQGDSAMYLCASSHGTGGPYEQYFGPGTRLTVT.

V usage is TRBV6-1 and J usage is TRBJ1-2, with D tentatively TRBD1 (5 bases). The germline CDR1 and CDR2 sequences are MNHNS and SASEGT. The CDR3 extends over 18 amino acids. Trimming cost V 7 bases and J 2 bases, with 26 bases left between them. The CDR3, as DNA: TGTGCCAGCAATCGGCACCAGACAGTTGCGGAGGCGAACTATGGCTACACCTTC. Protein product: CASNRHQTVAEANYGYTF.

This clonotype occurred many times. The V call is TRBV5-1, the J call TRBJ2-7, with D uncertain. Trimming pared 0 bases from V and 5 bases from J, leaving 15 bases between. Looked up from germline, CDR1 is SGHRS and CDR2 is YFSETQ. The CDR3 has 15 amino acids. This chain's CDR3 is CASSLAGRAAHEQYF. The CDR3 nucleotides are TGCGCCAGCAGCTTGGCCGGTAGGGCGGCCCACGAGCAGTACTTC.

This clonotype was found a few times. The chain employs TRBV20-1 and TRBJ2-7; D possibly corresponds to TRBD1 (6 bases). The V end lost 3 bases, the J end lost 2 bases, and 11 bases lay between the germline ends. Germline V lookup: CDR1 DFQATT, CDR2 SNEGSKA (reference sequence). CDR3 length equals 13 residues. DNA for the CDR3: TGCAGTGCTAGTCCCCAGGGGCCCTACGAGCAGTACTTC. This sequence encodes CSASPQGPYEQYF.

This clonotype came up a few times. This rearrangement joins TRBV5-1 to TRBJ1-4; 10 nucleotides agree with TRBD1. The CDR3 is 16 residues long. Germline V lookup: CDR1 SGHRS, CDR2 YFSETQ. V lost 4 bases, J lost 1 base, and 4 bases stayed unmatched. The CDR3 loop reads CASSNGQGGTNEKLFF. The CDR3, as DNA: TGCGCCAGCAGCAACGGACAGGGGGGAACTAATGAAAAACTGTTTTTT. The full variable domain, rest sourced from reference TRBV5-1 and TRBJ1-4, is KAGVTQTPRYLIKTRGQQVTLSCSPISGHRSVSWYQQTPGQGLQFLFEYFSETQRNKGNFPGRFSGRQFSNSRSEMNVSTLELGDSALYLCASSNGQGGTNEKLFFGSGTQLSVL.